The clone carrying this TCR beta chain was picked up a small number of times. What it binds is not known. The data derive from a study of CD8+ T cells in alopecia areata. The V end lost 6 bases, the J end lost 1 base, and 15 bases lay between the germline ends. Germline V gives CDR1 SQVTM, CDR2 ANQGSEA. This CDR3 contains 15 residues. Treatment described: oral pan-JAK inhibitor, 5-10 mg twice daily. Researchers took lesional scalp punch biopsies and peripheral blood from people who were alopecia areata patients. The study's findings and limits: Lesional scalp displayed greater clonality than normal scalp, most notably in alopecia totalis/universalis. It was observed that many expanded lesional clones persisted in scalp and blood during tofacitinib. Resident alphabeta T-cell populations of normal skin are likewise subject to sequencing in scalp samples.

As the sequencing template, cDNA was produced by extracting RNA and reverse transcribing it. The method was immunoSEQ multiplex PCR; TCRdb's version includes in-frame clones alone and lacks a portion of them. Here the sample spans fewer than 250,000 clones, roughly two fifths being singletons. The rearrangement joins TRBV29-1 to TRBJ2-2; weak D call: TRBD1 (6 bases). Source: CD4+ T cells sorted from blood, taken at approximately week 37, from a patient treated with tofacitinib. The TCR was taken from a human donor with alopecia areata. This CDR3 reads CSVTRQDRNTGELFF. In DNA, the CDR3 is TGCAGCGTCACCCGACAGGATAGGAACACCGGGGAGCTGTTTTTT.